This TCR beta chain is from a study of identical twins. Broader study findings: Conclusions were based on cross-sectional statistical analysis, without following the same donors. Diverse VJ usage suggested most zero-insertion clonotypes were not invariant T cells.

The length of the CDR3 is 17 residues. V shed 1 base, J shed 7 bases, and the junction held 8 bases outside the gene matches. Germline V gene lookup returns CDR1 SGHDN and CDR2 FVKESK. Unique molecular identifiers were present on cDNA, and template switching added a universal primer site. TCRdb called the 5' RACE reads again in MiXCR, with one record for every CDR3 protein. The top ten clones hold 7% to 9.5% of a sample with more than 200,000 distinct CDR3 sequences, over 13% of them seen once. With respect to this clonotype: Its antigen is not known.

The V call is TRBV14, the J call TRBJ2-4, with 12 bases lining up with TRBD2. This receptor was identified in a young woman in good health. Sample: memory (CD45RO+) T cells sorted from blood. In nucleotides, the CDR3 is TGTGCCAGCAGCCAAGGACTAGCGGGGGCCGGAGGGAACATTCAGTACTTC. Its translation is CASSQGLAGAGGNIQYF.